This entry lists 20 T cell receptor beta chains sequenced from one sample in a study of T cell responses to AZD1222 COVID-19 vaccine. Some clones are missing from TCRdb's copy, which holds only in-frame ones; the method was immunoSEQ multiplex PCR. The repertoire consists of about 180,000 clones, with around 90% occurring once and the leading ten covering 11%. The sequencing here drew on peripheral blood, taken 28 days after the second AZD1222 dose. Receptor source: an adult who received the AZD1222 COVID-19 vaccine.

The chain recombines TRBV4-3 with TRBJ1-2; weak D call: TRBD1 (6 bases). The CDR3 extends over 16 amino acids. Germline values: CDR1 LGHNA, CDR2 YSLEER. Trimming cost V 0 bases and J 5 bases, with 16 bases left between them. In DNA, the CDR3 is TGCGCCAGCAGCCAAGATACTGACAGGACCCTATATGGCTACACCTTC. Translated, it gives CASSQDTDRTLYGYTF.

A note on this clone: The identical CDR3 is also encoded by other nucleotide sequences in the sample. The chain carries TRBV19 and TRBJ1-2; 7 bases are a match to TRBD1. V was pared by 5 bases and J by 0 bases, with 3 bases of the junction left unmatched. Germline loops: CDR1 LNHDA, CDR2 SQIVND (reference sequence). This CDR3 is built from 14 residues. CDR3 residues: CASSPTGTNYGYTF. The CDR3 nucleotides are TGTGCCAGTAGTCCGACAGGGACTAACTATGGCTACACCTTC.

The V and J genes are TRBV12-3 or TRBV12-4 and TRBJ1-1; D ambiguous. The CDR3 is made up of 13 amino acids. The V end lost 7 bases, the J end lost 8 bases, and 17 bases lay between the germline ends. CDR3 sequence reads: CASTLPWSGEAFF. The DNA for the CDR3 is TGTGCCAGCACCCTGCCCTGGTCTGGAGAAGCTTTCTTT.

This clone turned up a few times. The gene calls are TRBV5-4 and TRBJ2-3, with D perhaps assigned TRBD1 or TRBD2 (5 bases each). The CDR3 sequence is 12 residues long. V was trimmed by 9 bases and J by 4 bases, leaving 12 bases between them. Germline V gives CDR1 SGHNT, CDR2 YYREEE (reference sequence). The CDR3 DNA reads TGTGCCACCGGGGCCGAAGCAGATACGCAGTATTTT. Translated, it gives CATGAEADTQYF.

The genes are TRBV12-5 and TRBJ1-1, with D perhaps TRBD1 (5 bases). CDR1 and CDR2 from the germline V gene are LGHNT and FRNRAP. V was cut by 3 bases and J by 4 bases, with 12 bases left in between. The CDR3 is made up of 14 amino acids. The CDR3 is CASGFSGGSTEAFF. The CDR3 bases are TGTGCTAGTGGTTTTAGCGGGGGGAGCACTGAAGCTTTCTTT.

This clone came up once. The chain joins TRBV7-8 to TRBJ2-4, with D tentatively TRBD2 (6 bases). Between the trimmed V and J ends, which lost 5 bases and 13 bases, there was a span of 18 bases. CDR1 and CDR2 (germline): SGHVS, FQNEAQ. This CDR3 is 13 amino acids long. This CDR3 reads CASSPPGGWGQYF. CDR3 nucleotides: TGTGCCAGCAGCCCGCCCGGGGGATGGGGGCAGTACTTC.

The chain employs TRBV2 and TRBJ2-1; D is uncertain. The CDR3 length is 12 residues. The germline V gene has CDR1 SNHLY and CDR2 FYNNEI. V lost 1 base to trimming and J lost 10 bases, with 8 bases between them. The CDR3 spells CASSEELDEQFF. The CDR3 DNA follows: TGTGCCAGCAGTGAAGAGTTAGACGAGCAGTTCTTC.

The rearrangement links TRBV5-6 to TRBJ1-1, with D possibly TRBD1 on 5 matching bases. There are 16 residues in the CDR3. Germline V gene data show CDR1 as SGHDT and CDR2 as YYEEEE. V was cut by 4 bases and J by 0 bases, with 16 bases left in between. The CDR3 bases are TGTGCCAGCAGCCCCTTTGGACACCGCATGAACACTGAAGCTTTCTTT. Amino acids: CASSPFGHRMNTEAFF. The complete variable domain, with remaining parts taken from reference TRBV5-6 and TRBJ1-1, reads DAGVTQSPTHLIKTRGQQVTLRCSPKSGHDTVSWYQQALGQGPQFIFQYYEEEERQRGNFPDRFSGHQFPNYSSELNVNALLLGDSALYLCASSPFGHRMNTEAFFGQGTRLTVV.

The J gene is TRBJ2-1, the V gene TRBV7-3; 7 bases are shared with TRBD2. The CDR3 is made up of 15 amino acids. In germline, CDR1 is SGHTA, CDR2 FQGTGA. J was trimmed by 6 bases and V by 2 bases; bases with no gene match: 7. The CDR3 reads CASSLSLSGGNEQFF. Here the CDR3 DNA reads TGTGCCAGCAGCTTATCCCTCTCGGGGGGCAATGAGCAGTTCTTC.

The chain employs TRBV23-1 and TRBJ1-4; no definite D call. TRBV23-1 is known as an ORF, though its function is uncertain. V lost 3 bases and J 8 bases, leaving 13 bases between the germline ends. CDR3 size: 14 residues. CDR3 in DNA: TGCGCCAGCAGTCAGAGGTGGCTTCGAGAAAAACTGTTTTTT. This gives the protein CASSQRWLREKLFF.

This clone was observed once. The chain carries TRBV10-3 and TRBJ1-4, with 8 bases fitting TRBD1. CDR3 length: 15 residues. Germline values: CDR1 ENHRY, CDR2 SYGVKD. Trimming took 6 bases from V and 7 from J; bases not matched to a gene: 10. In nucleotides, the CDR3 is TGTGCCATCAGCGCTCAGGGGGCTCTGGGTGAAAAACTGTTTTTT. This sequence encodes CAISAQGALGEKLFF.

This chain links TRBV5-6 with TRBJ1-4; 9 nucleotides agree with TRBD1. This CDR3 comprises 15 residues. The V gene's germline CDR1 is SGHDT and CDR2 YYEEEE. The V and J ends lost 4 bases and 7 bases, in that order; junction bases with no gene match: 8. DNA for the CDR3: TGTGCCAGCAGCCGCCAGACAGGGGGAAGTGAAAAACTGTTTTTT. Translating it yields CASSRQTGGSEKLFF. Variable domain in full (rest from reference TRBV5-6 and TRBJ1-4): DAGVTQSPTHLIKTRGQQVTLRCSPKSGHDTVSWYQQALGQGPQFIFQYYEEEERQRGNFPDRFSGHQFPNYSSELNVNALLLGDSALYLCASSRQTGGSEKLFFGSGTQLSVL.

The chain recombines TRBV29-1 with TRBJ2-7; D possibly matches TRBD1 or TRBD2 (6 bases each). CDR3 length equals 12 residues. Germline lookup yields CDR1 SQVTM and CDR2 ANQGSEA. V was clipped by 3 bases and J by 4 bases, with 10 bases between them. CDR3: CSVDGGGYEQYF. The DNA for the CDR3 is TGCAGCGTTGACGGGGGCGGGTACGAGCAGTACTTC.

CDR3 sequence: CASSDGDREGQGYTF. CDR3 coding DNA: TGTGCCAGCAGTGACGGGGACAGGGAAGGACAGGGCTACACCTTC. The chain links TRBV6-4 to TRBJ1-2, with 9 positions matching TRBD1. Germline lookup yields CDR1 MRHNA and CDR2 SNTAGT. The CDR3 runs to 15 residues. J was trimmed by 8 bases and V by 2 bases; bases with no gene match: 9.

CDR3 DNA: TGTGCCAGCAGCCGGGCAGGGAGCGACGAGCAGTACTTC. It specifies CASSRAGSDEQYF. The chain is built from TRBV5-6 and TRBJ2-7; the D gene could be TRBD1 or TRBD2 (5 bases each). The CDR3 has 13 residues. The germline V and J ends were trimmed by 4 bases and 5 bases, with 13 bases remaining between them. CDR1 is SGHDT, CDR2 YYEEEE, per germline.

This clone was picked up one time. The chain employs TRBV5-1 and TRBJ1-1, with 8 bases matching TRBD1. In germline, CDR1 is SGHRS, CDR2 YFSETQ. The CDR3 sequence is 14 residues long. Unmatched junction bases numbered 7, after V lost 4 bases and J lost 5 bases. CDR3 DNA sequence: TGCGCCAGCAGCCCCGGACAGGGTAGGACTGAAGCTTTCTTT. It codes for CASSPGQGRTEAFF.

The chain combines TRBV3-1 (or the pseudogene TRBV3-2) with TRBJ1-3; D is unclear. The CDR3 extends over 12 amino acids. Trimming pared 6 bases from V and 0 bases from J, leaving 3 bases between. Germline lookup yields CDR1 LGHDT and CDR2 YNNKEL (reference sequence). The DNA of the CDR3 is TGTGCCAGCAGTTACTCTGGAAACACCATATATTTT. It is translated as CASSYSGNTIYF.

The chain has TRBV27 and TRBJ2-6; D may match TRBD1 or TRBD2 (6 bases each). The CDR3 runs 18 residues. Germline loops: CDR1 MNHEY, CDR2 SMNVEV (reference sequence). Trimming left V 0 bases short and J 1 base short, with 13 bases between. For the CDR3, the DNA is TGTGCCAGCAGTTTATCGCTCCTAGGGGGGTCTGGGGCCAACGTCCTGACTTTC. As protein: CASSLSLLGGSGANVLTF.

This chain uses TRBV5-6 with TRBJ2-5; D is uncertain. V was trimmed by 0 bases and J by 1 base, leaving 4 bases between them. This CDR3 comprises 13 residues. In germline, CDR1 is SGHDT, CDR2 YYEEEE. In nucleotides, the CDR3 is TGTGCCAGCAGCTTGGGCCTCCAAGAGACCCAGTACTTC. Amino acids: CASSLGLQETQYF.

This sequence joins TRBV7-2 and TRBJ1-3; the D gene is possibly TRBD1 (5 bases). This CDR3 spans 16 amino acids. CDR1 and CDR2 (germline): SGHTA, FQGNSA. The V end lost 5 bases, the J end lost 1 base, and 15 bases lay between the germline ends. CDR3 residues: CASSPRQGGSGNTIYF. The CDR3 DNA sequence: TGTGCCAGCAGCCCGCGTCAGGGAGGATCTGGAAACACCATATATTTT.